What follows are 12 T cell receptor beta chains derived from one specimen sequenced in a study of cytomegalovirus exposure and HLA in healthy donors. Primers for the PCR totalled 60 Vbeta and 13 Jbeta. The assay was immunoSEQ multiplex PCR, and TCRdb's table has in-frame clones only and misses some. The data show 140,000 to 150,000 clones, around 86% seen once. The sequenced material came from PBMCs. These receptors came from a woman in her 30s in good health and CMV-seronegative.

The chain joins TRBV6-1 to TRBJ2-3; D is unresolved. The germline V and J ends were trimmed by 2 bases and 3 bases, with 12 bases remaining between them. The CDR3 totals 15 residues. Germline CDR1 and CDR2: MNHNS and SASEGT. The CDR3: CASSEKAGFTDTQYF. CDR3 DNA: TGTGCCAGCAGTGAAAAGGCAGGTTTTACAGATACGCAGTATTTT.

Here the CDR3 DNA reads TGTGCCAGCAGTTACTCACCGGGACAGGGCACAGATACGCAGTATTTT. Translated: CASSYSPGQGTDTQYF. This chain links TRBV6-6 with TRBJ2-3; TRBD1 aligns across 8 bases. The CDR3 runs to 16 residues. Germline CDR1 and CDR2: MNHNY and SVGAGI (reference sequence). The V gene end was trimmed by 0 bases and the J gene end by 1 base; junction bases not matched to a gene: 3.

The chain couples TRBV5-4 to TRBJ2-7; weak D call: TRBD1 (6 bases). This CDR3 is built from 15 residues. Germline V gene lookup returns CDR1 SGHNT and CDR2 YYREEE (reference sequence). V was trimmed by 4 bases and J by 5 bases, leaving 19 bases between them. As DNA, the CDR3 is TGTGCCAGCAGCCTCAACAGGGTTCCCCTTCACGAGCAGTACTTC. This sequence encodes CASSLNRVPLHEQYF.

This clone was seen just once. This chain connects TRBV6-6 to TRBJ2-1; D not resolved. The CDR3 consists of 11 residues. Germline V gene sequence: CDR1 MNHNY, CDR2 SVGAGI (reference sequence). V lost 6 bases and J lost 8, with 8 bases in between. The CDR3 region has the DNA TGTGCCAGCAGCCGCTATCATGAGCAGTTCTTC. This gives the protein CASSRYHEQFF.

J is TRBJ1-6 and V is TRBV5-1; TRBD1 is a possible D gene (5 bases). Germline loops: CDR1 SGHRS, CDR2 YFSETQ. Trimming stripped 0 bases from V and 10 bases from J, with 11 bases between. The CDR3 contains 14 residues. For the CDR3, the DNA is TGCGCCAGCAGCTTGGCAGGGATGGGGTCACCCCTCCACTTT. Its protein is CASSLAGMGSPLHF.

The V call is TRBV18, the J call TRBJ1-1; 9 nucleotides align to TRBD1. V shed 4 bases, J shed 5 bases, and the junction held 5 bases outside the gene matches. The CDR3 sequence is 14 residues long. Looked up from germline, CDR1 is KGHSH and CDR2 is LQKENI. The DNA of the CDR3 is TGTGCCAGCTCACAAACAGGGGGCGAGACTGAAGCTTTCTTT. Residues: CASSQTGGETEAFF.

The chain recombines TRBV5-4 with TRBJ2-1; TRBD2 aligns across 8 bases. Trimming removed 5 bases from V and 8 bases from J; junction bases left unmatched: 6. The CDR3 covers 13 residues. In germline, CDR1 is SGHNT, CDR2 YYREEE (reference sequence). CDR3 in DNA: TGTGCCAGCAGTCGGGGGGGCCGCGATGAGCAGTTCTTC. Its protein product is CASSRGGRDEQFF.

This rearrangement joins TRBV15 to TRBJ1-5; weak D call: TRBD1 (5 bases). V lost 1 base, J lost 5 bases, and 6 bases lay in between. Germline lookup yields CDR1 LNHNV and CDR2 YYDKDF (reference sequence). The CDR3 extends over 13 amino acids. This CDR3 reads CATSRGGDQPQHF. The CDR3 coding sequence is TGTGCCACCAGCAGAGGGGGGGATCAGCCCCAGCATTTT.

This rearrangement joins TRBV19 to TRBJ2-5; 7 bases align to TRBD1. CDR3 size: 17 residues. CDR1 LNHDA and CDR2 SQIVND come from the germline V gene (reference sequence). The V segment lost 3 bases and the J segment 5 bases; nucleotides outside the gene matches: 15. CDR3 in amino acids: CASSIGGQRGLGETQYF. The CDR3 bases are TGTGCCAGTAGTATTGGGGGACAAAGGGGGCTGGGGGAGACCCAGTACTTC. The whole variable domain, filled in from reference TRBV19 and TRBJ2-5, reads DGGITQSPKYLFRKEGQNVTLSCEQNLNHDAMYWYRQDPGQGLRLIYYSQIVNDFQKGDIAEGYSVSREKKESFPLTVTSAQKNPTAFYLCASSIGGQRGLGETQYFGPGTRLLVL.

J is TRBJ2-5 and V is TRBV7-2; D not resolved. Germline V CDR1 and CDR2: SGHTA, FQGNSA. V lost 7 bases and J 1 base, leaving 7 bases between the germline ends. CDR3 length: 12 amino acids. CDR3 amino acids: CASTPSQETQYF. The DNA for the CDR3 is TGTGCCAGCACCCCATCCCAAGAGACCCAGTACTTC.

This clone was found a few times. The CDR3 DNA follows: TGTGCCAGCAGCTACCGGGAAGCCTATGGGGTTGAGCAGTTCTTC. This codes for CASSYREAYGVEQFF. V usage is TRBV7-9 and J usage is TRBJ2-1; maybe TRBD2 (5 bases). Germline V gene data show CDR1 as SEHNR and CDR2 as FQNEAQ (reference sequence). The V gene lost 4 bases and the J gene lost 9 bases, with 19 bases spanning the gap. The CDR3 is 15 amino acids.

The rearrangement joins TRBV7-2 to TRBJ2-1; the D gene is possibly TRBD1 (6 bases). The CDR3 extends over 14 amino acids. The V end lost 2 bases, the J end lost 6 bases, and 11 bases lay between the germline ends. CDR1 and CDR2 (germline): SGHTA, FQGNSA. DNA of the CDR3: TGTGCCAGCAGCTTAATACTAGGGGGCAATGAGCAGTTCTTC. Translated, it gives CASSLILGGNEQFF. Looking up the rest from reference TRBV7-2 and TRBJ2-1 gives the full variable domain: GAGVSQSPSNKVTEKGKDVELRCDPISGHTALYWYRQSLGQGLEFLIYFQGNSAPDKSGLPSDRFSAERTGGSVSTLTIQRTQQEDSAVYLCASSLILGGNEQFFGPGTRLTVL.